A selection of T cell receptor beta chains follows, all from one sample in a study of T-cell memory formation after mild COVID-19. From the 5' RACE reads, TCRdb called clonotypes with MiXCR, one entry per CDR3 protein. This sample carries 150,000 to 200,000 distinct CDR3 sequences, under 20% of them seen once, and the ten largest clones take approximately 2.1%. Material for sequencing was PBMCs or a T cell subset sorted from them (not recorded which). The receptors derive from an adult woman who had mild COVID-19 (a few samples of this study predate the infection). Cell type and time point are not known. Both conserved end residues are part of each CDR3. The order of the fields is D gene, clone size, J gene, V gene, CDR3 DNA, CDR3 protein. A D gene is named only where the DNA matches it firmly. Clone size, where shown, is once, few, many, or a class for clones that have expanded.

>.|few|TRBJ1-1|TRBV5-1
TGCGCCAGCAGCTTCAGGGGTGAAAACACTGAAGCTTTCTTT
CASSFRGENTEAFF
>TRBD1|many|TRBJ1-1|TRBV7-6
TGTGCCAGCAGCCCCCGGACAGGCTACACTGAAGCTTTCTTT
CASSPRTGYTEAFF
>TRBD1|few|TRBJ2-2|TRBV7-9
TGTGCCAGCAGGGTCGGGGACAGGAACACCGGGGAGCTGTTTTTT
CASRVGDRNTGELFF
>.|few|TRBJ2-3|TRBV20-1
TGCAGTGCTAGGGAGCGGGCAGGAGATACGCAGTATTTT
CSARERAGDTQYF
>.|.|TRBJ1-2|TRBV9
TGTGCCAGCAGCGTAGCTAGGGGCTATGGCTACACCTTC
CASSVARGYGYTF
>.|few|TRBJ2-3|TRBV30
TGTGCCTGGAGAGCCTTTGGTTACTTGGGCACAGATACGCAGTATTTT
CAWRAFGYLGTDTQYF
>.|few|TRBJ2-7|TRBV20-1
TGCAGTGCCACCTCTGTGGGAGTTAGGTACGAGCAGTACTTC
CSATSVGVRYEQYF
>TRBD1|.|TRBJ2-7|TRBV6-5
TGTGCCAGCAGTTCAGGACAGGGACGGCGCGAGCAGTACTTC
CASSSGQGRREQYF
>.|few|TRBJ2-2|TRBV7-9
TGTGCCAGCAGCTTAGAGGCCACCGGGGAGCTGTTTTTT
CASSLEATGELFF
>TRBD2|few|TRBJ2-3|TRBV3-1
TGTGCCAGCAGCCGTAGCGGGGGAACAGATACGCAGTATTTT
CASSRSGGTDTQYF
>TRBD2|.|TRBJ2-5|TRBV7-7
TGTGCTAGCAGCTTAGCGGGAGAGCTAGAGACCCAGTACTTC
CASSLAGELETQYF
>TRBD2|few|TRBJ2-3|TRBV4-3
TGCGCCAGCAGCCACTATCTTAGACTAGCGGGGAGCACAGATACGCAGTATTTT
CASSHYLRLAGSTDTQYF
>.|few|TRBJ2-3|TRBV3-1
TGTGCCAGCAGCCGTCAAGGCCCTAACACAGATACGCAGTATTTT
CASSRQGPNTDTQYF
>.|.|TRBJ1-2|TRBV18
TGTGCCAGCTCCCCCAGGGAGGAAGGCTACACCTTC
CASSPREEGYTF
>.|.|TRBJ2-2|TRBV20-1
TGTCCTGAGCGCCATGCCGGGGAGCTGTTTTTT
CPERHAGELFF
>.|.|TRBJ2-5|TRBV18
TGTGCCAGCTCCCCAAATCCCCAAGAGACCCAGTACTTC
CASSPNPQETQYF
>TRBD2|few|TRBJ2-7|TRBV12-3/TRBV12-4
TGTGCCAGCAGCGATGGGCTAGCGGGAGGTTCCGAGCAGTACTTC
CASSDGLAGGSEQYF
>TRBD1|.|TRBJ2-3|TRBV29-1
TGCAGCGTTGTAAGGACAGGTCGGTCTGGGACAGATACGCAGTATTTT
CSVVRTGRSGTDTQYF
>TRBD1|few|TRBJ2-1|TRBV7-8
TGTGCCAGCAGCTCAAGACAGGGAACTTACAATGAGCAGTTCTTC
CASSSRQGTYNEQFF
>.|few|TRBJ1-5|TRBV20-1
TGCAGTGCTAGAAGAGGACTCAATCAGCCCCAGCATTTT
CSARRGLNQPQHF
>.|many|TRBJ2-2|TRBV7-8
TGTGCCAGCAGGGGAACCGGGGAGCTGTTTTTT
CASRGTGELFF
>TRBD1|many|TRBJ2-2|TRBV7-2
TGTGCCAGCAGCTTGGGACAGGGGGCGGCCGGGGAGCTGTTTTTT
CASSLGQGAAGELFF
>.|.|TRBJ1-2|TRBV20-1
TGCAGTGCTACCCCCGTTGGGGAAGGGTATGGCTACACCTTC
CSATPVGEGYGYTF
>TRBD2|.|TRBJ2-5|TRBV7-2
TGTGCCAGCAGCTTGAGGTTCGGACTAGCGGTACAAGAGACCCAGTACTTC
CASSLRFGLAVQETQYF
>TRBD2|few|TRBJ2-7|TRBV5-1
TGCGCCAGCAGCTCCTCTAGCGGACTCTACGAGCAGTACTTC
CASSSSSGLYEQYF
>.|.|TRBJ1-1|TRBV12-3/TRBV12-4
TGTGCCAGCAGCCCTACCTGGCAGGGGAGGGGGTACACTGAAGCTTTCTTT
CASSPTWQGRGYTEAFF
>.|.|TRBJ1-1|TRBV7-2
TGTGCCAGCAGCTTAAGGCAGGGGATACGTTGGGGCACTGAAGCTTTCTTT
CASSLRQGIRWGTEAFF
>.|few|TRBJ1-2|TRBV3-1
TGTGCCAGCAGCCAAGATTCGGGACCATATGGCTACACCTTC
CASSQDSGPYGYTF
>.|many|TRBJ2-7|TRBV4-1
TGCGCCAGCAGCCCCTTAACCGGGTCCTACGAGCAGTACTTC
CASSPLTGSYEQYF
>.|many|TRBJ2-5|TRBV7-8
TGTGCCAGCAGCCGTAGGGCGGGAGAGACCCAGTACTTC
CASSRRAGETQYF
>.|many|TRBJ2-4|TRBV11-2
TGTGCCAGCAGCCCGCCGTTTGCTGGAGACATTCAGTACTTC
CASSPPFAGDIQYF
>TRBD2|few|TRBJ2-2|TRBV7-9
TGTGCCAGCGGGGGGGTGAAGGGGAACACCGGGGAGCTGTTTTTT
CASGGVKGNTGELFF
>.|.|TRBJ2-2|TRBV3-1
TGTGCCAGCAGCCAAGATTATGTCACCGGGGAGCTGTTTTTT
CASSQDYVTGELFF
>.|many|TRBJ1-1|TRBV20-1
TGCAGTGCGAGCGGGGGAAACACTGAAGCTTTCTTT
CSASGGNTEAFF
>TRBD2|.|TRBJ2-3|TRBV11-2
TGTGCCAGCAGCCGAGCGGGGGTCCGGGGGGATACGCAGTATTTT
CASSRAGVRGDTQYF
>.|few|TRBJ1-5|TRBV20-1
TGCAGTGCTAGGCCAGGGCACAATCAGCCCCAGCATTTT
CSARPGHNQPQHF
>.|few|TRBJ2-6|TRBV6-5
TGTGCCAGCAGAAGAGATTTCTCTGGGGCCAACGTCCTGACTTTC
CASRRDFSGANVLTF
>TRBD2|.|TRBJ2-7|TRBV3-1
TGTGCCAGCAGCCCAGCGGGGGGAGACGAGTACTTC
CASSPAGGDEYF
>.|many|TRBJ2-1|TRBV7-3
TGTGCCAGCAGCAGCCTCCACAGGGTCGATGAGCAGTTCTTC
CASSSLHRVDEQFF
>TRBD2|few|TRBJ2-3|TRBV4-1
TGCGCCAGCGGGCGGGGGGCCGACACAGATACGCAGTATTTT
CASGRGADTDTQYF
>.|.|TRBJ2-3|TRBV7-7
TGTGCTAGCAGCTTTGTTCCCACAGATACGCAGTATTTT
CASSFVPTDTQYF
>TRBD2|.|TRBJ2-1|TRBV5-4
TGTGCCAGCAGCCGTAGCGGGGGAAGCTCCTACAATGAGCAGTTCTTC
CASSRSGGSSYNEQFF